One and the same sample provided the 21 T cell receptor beta chains below, sequenced in a study of CD8 T cells in ankylosing spondylitis. Study-level results: Typical of ankylosing spondylitis blood, it appeared, was a TCR beta motif of under 10 highly homologous variants.

TCRdb fed the 5' RACE reads into MiXCR, producing one record per CDR3 protein. Here the sample spans a few hundred thousand distinct CDR3 sequences, roughly 8% being singletons. Their cognate antigens are unknown. The sequenced sample consisted of blood, either unsorted or a sorted T cell fraction (not recorded which). These receptor sequences come from a male donor with ankylosing spondylitis.

A remark on this clonotype: At one end, the junction sequence differs from germline, possibly due to a read error. The chain links TRBV4-1 to TRBJ2-1, with TRBD2 matching over 7 bases. CDR1 and CDR2 (germline): MGHRA, YSYEKL. The CDR3 is 15 amino acids. The CDR3 loop is CACSQYGGSYNEQFF. The CDR3 nucleotides are TGCGCCTGCAGCCAATACGGGGGGTCCTACAATGAGCAGTTCTTC.

For the CDR3, the DNA is TGTGCCATCCTTCCCACCAGGCCGCTGGGGCCCCAGCATTTT. Translating gives CAILPTRPLGPQHF. V and J are TRBV12-3 or TRBV12-4 and TRBJ1-5; D call uncertain. CDR3 length equals 14 residues. The ends were cut back, 10 bases at V and 9 bases at J, with 22 bases in the middle.

This clonotype has more than one count but fewer than ten. The chain's CDR3 is CSVAGILMNTEAFF. The CDR3 DNA reads TGCAGCGTTGCGGGAATTCTCATGAACACTGAAGCTTTCTTT. The chain couples TRBV29-1 to TRBJ1-1; D unresolved. The CDR3 extends over 14 amino acids. CDR1 is SQVTM and CDR2 is ANQGSEA in the germline V gene. Deletions cut 4 bases from V and 0 bases from J, with 12 bases between.

This rearrangement joins TRBV4-1 to TRBJ2-7; TRBD2 agrees at 7 bases. Per the germline V gene, CDR1 is MGHRA and CDR2 is YSYEKL. The trim removed 2 bases at V and 2 bases at J, leaving 3 bases unmatched. This CDR3 comprises 14 residues. CDR3 region: CASSQLTSTYEQYF. The CDR3 nucleotides read TGCGCCAGCAGCCAACTGACTAGCACCTACGAGCAGTACTTC.

The chain has TRBV5-1 and TRBJ2-7; TRBD2 matches at 10 bases. The CDR3 totals 14 residues. V was clipped by 5 bases and J by 7 bases; unmatched bases: 9. In germline, CDR1 is SGHRS, CDR2 YFSETQ. Here the CDR3 DNA reads TGCGCCAGCAGAACTAGCGGGAACCCCGGGGAGCAGTACTTC. This gives the protein CASRTSGNPGEQYF.

This clonotype came up a few times. This chain connects TRBV4-3 to TRBJ1-3; D unclear. Germline V gives CDR1 LGHNA, CDR2 YSLEER. This CDR3 is 16 amino acids long. Trimming removed 4 bases from V and 0 bases from J, with 13 bases in between. The CDR3 region is CASSPRHPASGNTIYF. The CDR3 bases are TGCGCCAGCAGCCCCCGACATCCTGCCTCTGGAAACACCATATATTTT.

V and J are TRBV2 and TRBJ2-3; D is possibly TRBD2 (5 bases). Trimming cost V 7 bases and J 0 bases, with 11 bases left between them. The V gene's germline CDR1 is SNHLY and CDR2 FYNNEI. This CDR3 contains 14 residues. The CDR3 nucleotides read TGTGCCAGCAAAGTCGGGGTTAGCACAGATACGCAGTATTTT. Residues: CASKVGVSTDTQYF.

V is TRBV4-2 and J is TRBJ2-1, with 12 positions matching TRBD2. There are 18 residues in the CDR3. The J segment lost 8 bases and the V segment lost 0 bases, leaving 11 bases of the junction unmatched. Germline values: CDR1 LGHNA, CDR2 YNFKEQ. The CDR3, as DNA: TGTGCCAGCAGCCAAGATCCGGGAGCTAGCGGGAGGGCCTATGAGCAGTTCTTC. It is translated as CASSQDPGASGRAYEQFF.

J is TRBJ2-1 and V is TRBV6-2 or TRBV6-3; the match to TRBD2 covers 7 bases. J lost 6 bases, V lost 8 bases, and 16 bases had no gene match. CDR3 length equals 16 residues. Germline V gene sequence: CDR1 MNHEY, CDR2 SVGEGT. The CDR3 DNA sequence: TGTGCCAGCGGTGAGGGTACCGGGACTACCGCCAATGAGCAGTTCTTC. As protein: CASGEGTGTTANEQFF.

The chain employs TRBV20-1 and TRBJ2-5; possible D gene TRBD1, 5 bases. V lost 2 bases and J 5 bases, leaving 15 bases between the germline ends. CDR3 length: 14 residues. In germline, CDR1 is DFQATT, CDR2 SNEGSKA (reference sequence). The CDR3 sequence: CSARSQGLRETQYF. The DNA for the CDR3 is TGCAGTGCTAGATCCCAGGGTCTTCGGGAGACCCAGTACTTC.

This clonotype appeared a few times. This chain uses TRBV6-1 with TRBJ2-7; maybe TRBD1 (5 bases). The V end lost 3 bases, the J end lost 2 bases, and 14 bases lay between the germline ends. Germline V gene sequence: CDR1 MNHNS, CDR2 SASEGT. The CDR3 runs to 15 residues. The CDR3 coding sequence is TGTGCCAGCAGTGATGGGGCGGAAAAGCCCTACGAGCAGTACTTC. This codes for CASSDGAEKPYEQYF.

This clonotype came up a few times. The gene calls are TRBV12-3 or TRBV12-4 and TRBJ2-5; perhaps TRBD2 as D (7 bases). The CDR3 extends over 15 amino acids. Trimming took off 8 bases at V and 5 bases at J, with 21 bases between the two ends. The CDR3 DNA follows: TGTGCCAGCTACCTTGAGGGGGAGGGGAGGGAGACCCAGTACTTC. It translates to CASYLEGEGRETQYF.

V is TRBV12-3 or TRBV12-4 and J is TRBJ2-7, with a possible D match to TRBD2 (6 bases). Trimming removed 3 bases from V and 7 bases from J, with 16 bases in between. The CDR3 has 14 residues. DNA of the CDR3: TGTGCCAGCAGTTTGTGGGAGGCAACGGTGGAGCAGTACTTC. Its translation: CASSLWEATVEQYF.

The rearrangement joins TRBV20-1 to TRBJ2-7; 7 nucleotides match TRBD2. This CDR3 spans 12 amino acids. Germline CDR1 is DFQATT and CDR2 is SNEGSKA (reference sequence). Trimming at V came to 4 bases and at J to 4 bases, leaving 4 bases not matched to a gene. The CDR3 here is CSATPGGYEQYF. CDR3 bases: TGCAGTGCTACCCCGGGAGGATACGAGCAGTACTTC.

This chain uses TRBV13 with TRBJ2-1, with D hard to call. This CDR3 is 15 amino acids long. Germline CDR1 PRHDT, CDR2 FYEKMQ (reference sequence). V shed 7 bases and J shed 4 bases, with 17 bases lying between them. The CDR3: CASTLDQQTYNEQFF. The CDR3 coding sequence is TGTGCCAGCACCCTGGATCAGCAAACGTACAATGAGCAGTTCTTC.

This chain connects TRBV6-2 or TRBV6-3 to TRBJ2-6; 7 bases align to TRBD1. With 2 bases clipped from V and 0 bases from J, the junction kept 7 bases outside the gene matches. This CDR3 contains 18 residues. The germline V gene has CDR1 MNHEY and CDR2 SVGEGT. The CDR3 spells CASSYKGQTYSGANVLTF. The CDR3 nucleotides read TGTGCCAGCAGTTACAAGGGACAGACTTACTCTGGGGCCAACGTCCTGACTTTC.

This clonotype was seen only a few times. This chain links TRBV7-9 with TRBJ2-7; D unclear. CDR1 and CDR2 from the germline V gene are SEHNR and FQNEAQ (reference sequence). V was trimmed by 1 base and J by 0 bases, leaving 10 bases between them. CDR3 length: 15 residues. In nucleotides, the CDR3 is TGTGCCAGCAGCTTAGAGGCTTTTAGCTCCTACGAGCAGTACTTC. It encodes CASSLEAFSSYEQYF.

This clonotype was detected ten times or more. The rearrangement uses TRBV27 and TRBJ1-2; TRBD1 is a possible D gene (6 bases). Between the trimmed V and J ends, which lost 3 bases and 7 bases, there was a span of 12 bases. Germline-derived CDR1 and CDR2 are MNHEY and SMNVEV (reference sequence). The CDR3 sequence is 13 residues long. CDR3: CASSFLGAGGYTF. CDR3 in DNA: TGTGCCAGCAGTTTTTTGGGGGCCGGTGGCTACACCTTC.

The genes are TRBV2 and TRBJ2-2, with 10 nucleotides matching TRBD1. The CDR3 is 14 residues long. The germline V gene encodes CDR1 SNHLY and CDR2 FYNNEI. Trimming cost V 11 bases and J 2 bases; bases outside gene matches: 5. The CDR3 is CASGQGGNTGELFF. The CDR3 nucleotides read TGTGCCTCCGGACAGGGGGGTAACACCGGGGAGCTGTTTTTT. Combining the CDR3 with reference TRBV2 and TRBJ2-2 gives the whole variable domain EPEVTQTPSHQVTQMGQEVILRCVPISNHLYFYWYRQILGQKVEFLVSFYNNEISEKSEIFDDQFSVERPDGSNFTLKIRSTKLEDSAMYFCASGQGGNTGELFFGEGSRLTVL.

In its sample, this clonotype was seen a few times. The genes are TRBV5-1 and TRBJ2-2; D is possibly TRBD1 (5 bases). Germline lookup yields CDR1 SGHRS and CDR2 YFSETQ. The CDR3 has 15 amino acids. V lost 0 bases to trimming and J lost 7 bases, with 13 bases between them. Written as DNA, the CDR3 is TGCGCCAGCAGCTTGGAGGGCAGGGCAAGCGGGGAGCTGTTTTTT. Protein sequence: CASSLEGRASGELFF.

The chain has TRBV7-3 and TRBJ2-2; a weak D match, TRBD2 (5 bases). V was cut by 1 base and J by 8 bases, with 8 bases left in between. Germline V gives CDR1 SGHTA, CDR2 FQGTGA. The CDR3 contains 13 residues. The CDR3: CASSLKREGELFF. CDR3 coding DNA: TGTGCCAGCAGCTTAAAGAGGGAAGGGGAGCTGTTTTTT.